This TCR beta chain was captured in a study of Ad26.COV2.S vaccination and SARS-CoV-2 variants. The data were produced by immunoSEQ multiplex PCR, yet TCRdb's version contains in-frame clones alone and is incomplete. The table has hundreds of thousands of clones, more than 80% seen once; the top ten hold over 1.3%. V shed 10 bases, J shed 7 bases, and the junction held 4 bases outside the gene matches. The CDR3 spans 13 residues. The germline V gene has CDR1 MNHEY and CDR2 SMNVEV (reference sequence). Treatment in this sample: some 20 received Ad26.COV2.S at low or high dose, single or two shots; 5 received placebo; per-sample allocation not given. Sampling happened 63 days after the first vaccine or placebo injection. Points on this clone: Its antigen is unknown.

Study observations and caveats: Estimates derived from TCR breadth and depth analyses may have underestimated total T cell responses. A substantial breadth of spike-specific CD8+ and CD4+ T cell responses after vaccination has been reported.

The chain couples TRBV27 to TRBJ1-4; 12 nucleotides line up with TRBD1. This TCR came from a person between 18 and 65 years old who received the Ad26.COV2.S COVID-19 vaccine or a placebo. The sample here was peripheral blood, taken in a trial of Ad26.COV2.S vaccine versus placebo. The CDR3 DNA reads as TGTGCCACAGGGACAGGGGGCTCTGAAAAACTGTTTTTT. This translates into CATGTGGSEKLFF.